This T cell receptor beta chain originates from a study of human T cells and chemical hapten exposure. Overall study context: Weekly diphenylcyclopropenone doses were given to patients' scalps across the approximately 24-week study.

The germline V gene has CDR1 MGHRA and CDR2 YSYEKL. V shed 0 bases and J 7 bases; nucleotides not matched to a gene: 11. The CDR3 runs 16 residues. Time point given: pre-sensitization, week 0. The treatment: therapeutic diphenylcyclopropenone sensitization with weekly scalp DPC. Extraction of total RNA was performed on unfractionated whole blood. This clonotype was counted only a few times. In the library, unique molecular identifiers were attached to individual cDNA molecules. TCRdb ran MiXCR on the RACE reads and lists one entry per CDR3 protein. Of about 55,000 distinct CDR3 sequences in the sample, roughly a tenth are singletons; the top ten hold around a tenth.

The clonotype was recovered from a young woman with alopecia areata. Some clones in this sample may be carry-over from other donors' samples. This chain connects TRBV4-1 to TRBJ2-5, with 7 positions matching TRBD2. Material: whole blood, obtained in connection with sensitization to the hapten diphenylcyclopropenone (DPC). For the CDR3, the DNA is TGCGCCAGCAGCCAAGATGGGGGGGGGATCGCCTGGACCCAGTACTTC. Translation: CASSQDGGGIAWTQYF.